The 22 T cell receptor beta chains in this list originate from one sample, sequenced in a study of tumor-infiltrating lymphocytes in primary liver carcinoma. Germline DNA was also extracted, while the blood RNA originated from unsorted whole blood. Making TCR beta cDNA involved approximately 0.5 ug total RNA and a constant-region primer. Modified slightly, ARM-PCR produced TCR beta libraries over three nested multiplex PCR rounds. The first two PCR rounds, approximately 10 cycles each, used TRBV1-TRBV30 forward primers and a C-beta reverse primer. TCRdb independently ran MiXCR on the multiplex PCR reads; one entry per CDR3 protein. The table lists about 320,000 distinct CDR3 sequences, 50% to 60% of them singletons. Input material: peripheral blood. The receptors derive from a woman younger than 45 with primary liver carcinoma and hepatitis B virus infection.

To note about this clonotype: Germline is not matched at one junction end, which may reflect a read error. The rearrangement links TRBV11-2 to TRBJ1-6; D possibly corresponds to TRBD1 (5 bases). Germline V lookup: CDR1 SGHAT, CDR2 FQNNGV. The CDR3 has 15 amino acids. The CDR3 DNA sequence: TGTGCCAGCAGCCTAAGGGACCGGGTATGGTCACCCCTCGACTTT. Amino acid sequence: CASSLRDRVWSPLDF. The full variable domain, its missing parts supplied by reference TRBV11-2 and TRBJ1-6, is EAGVAQSPRYKIIEKRQSVAFWCNPISGHATLYWYQQILGQGPKLLIQFQNNGVVDDSQLPKDRFSAERLKGVDSTLKIQPAKLEDSAVYLCASSLRDRVWSPLDFGNGTRLTVT.

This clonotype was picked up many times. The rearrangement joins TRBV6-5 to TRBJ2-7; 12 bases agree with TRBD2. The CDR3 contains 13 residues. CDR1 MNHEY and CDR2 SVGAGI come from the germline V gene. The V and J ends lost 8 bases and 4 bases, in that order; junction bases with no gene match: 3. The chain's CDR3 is CASGLAGFYEQYF. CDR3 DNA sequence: TGTGCCAGCGGACTAGCGGGATTTTACGAGCAGTACTTC.

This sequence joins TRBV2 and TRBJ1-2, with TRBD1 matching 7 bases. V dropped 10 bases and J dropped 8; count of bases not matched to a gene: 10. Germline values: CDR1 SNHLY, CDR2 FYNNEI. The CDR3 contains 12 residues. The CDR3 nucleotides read TGTGCCACTGCAGACAGGGCCTTAGGCTACACCTTC. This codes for CATADRALGYTF.

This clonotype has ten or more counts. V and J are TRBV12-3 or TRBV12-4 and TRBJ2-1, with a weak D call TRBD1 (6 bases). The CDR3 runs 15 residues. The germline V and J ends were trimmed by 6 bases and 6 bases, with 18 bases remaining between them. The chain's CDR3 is CASSKQGFWVNEQFF. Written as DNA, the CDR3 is TGTGCCAGCAGCAAACAGGGCTTCTGGGTCAATGAGCAGTTCTTC.

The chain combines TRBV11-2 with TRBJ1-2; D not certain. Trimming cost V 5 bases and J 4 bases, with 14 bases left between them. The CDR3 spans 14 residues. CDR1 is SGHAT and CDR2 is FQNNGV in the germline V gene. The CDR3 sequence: CASSLIGSSYGYTF. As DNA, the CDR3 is TGTGCCAGCAGCCTAATCGGCAGTTCCTATGGCTACACCTTC.

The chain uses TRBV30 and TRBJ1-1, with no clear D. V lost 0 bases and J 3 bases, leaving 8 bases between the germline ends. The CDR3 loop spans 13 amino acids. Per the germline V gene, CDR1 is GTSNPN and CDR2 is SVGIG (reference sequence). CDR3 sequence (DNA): TGTGCCTGGAGTGTAATGGCCGACACTGAAGCTTTCTTT. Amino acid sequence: CAWSVMADTEAFF.

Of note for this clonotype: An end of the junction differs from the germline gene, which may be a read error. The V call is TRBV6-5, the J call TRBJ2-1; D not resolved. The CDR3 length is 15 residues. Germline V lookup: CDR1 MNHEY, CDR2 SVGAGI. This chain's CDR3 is CASSYLFGSYDEQFF. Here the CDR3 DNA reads TGTGCTAGCAGTTATCTATTTGGCTCCTACGATGAGCAGTTCTTC.

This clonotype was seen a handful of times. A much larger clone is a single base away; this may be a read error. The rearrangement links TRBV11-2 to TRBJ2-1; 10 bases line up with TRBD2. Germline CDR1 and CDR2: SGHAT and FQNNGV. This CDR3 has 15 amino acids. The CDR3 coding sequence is TGTGCCAGCAGCTTAAGCCCAGGGACTAGCGCTGAGCACTTCTTC. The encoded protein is CASSLSPGTSAEHFF.

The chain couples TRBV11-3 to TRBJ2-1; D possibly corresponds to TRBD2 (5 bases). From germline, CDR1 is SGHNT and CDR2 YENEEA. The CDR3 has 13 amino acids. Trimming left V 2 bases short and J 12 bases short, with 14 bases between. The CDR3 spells CASSLLRGHVQFF. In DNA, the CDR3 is TGTGCCAGCAGCTTACTGCGAGGGCATGTGCAGTTCTTC.

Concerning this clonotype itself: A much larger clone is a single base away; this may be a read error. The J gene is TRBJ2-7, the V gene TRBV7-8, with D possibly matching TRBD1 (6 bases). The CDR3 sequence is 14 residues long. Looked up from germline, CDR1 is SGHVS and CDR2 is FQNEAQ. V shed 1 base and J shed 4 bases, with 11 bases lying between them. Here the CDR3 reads CASSLGLGAYEQYF. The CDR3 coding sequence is TGTGCCAGCAGCTTAGGGTTGGGGGCGTACGAGCAGTACTTC.

The CDR3 DNA follows: TGTGCCAGCAGCCGCTTAGCGGGAGGCTCCTACAATGAGCAGTTCTTC. This translates into CASSRLAGGSYNEQFF. V is TRBV7-9 and J is TRBJ2-1, with 10 bases aligning to TRBD2. This CDR3 region has 16 residues. Germline CDR1 SEHNR, CDR2 FQNEAQ (reference sequence). V shed 5 bases and J 0 bases; nucleotides not matched to a gene: 4.

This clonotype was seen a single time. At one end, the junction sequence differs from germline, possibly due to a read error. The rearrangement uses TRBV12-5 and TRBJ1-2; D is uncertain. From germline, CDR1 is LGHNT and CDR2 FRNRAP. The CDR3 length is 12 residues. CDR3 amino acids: CVSGLDLWSLEF. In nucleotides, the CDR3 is TGTGTTAGTGGTTTGGACTTATGGAGTCTGGAATTC.

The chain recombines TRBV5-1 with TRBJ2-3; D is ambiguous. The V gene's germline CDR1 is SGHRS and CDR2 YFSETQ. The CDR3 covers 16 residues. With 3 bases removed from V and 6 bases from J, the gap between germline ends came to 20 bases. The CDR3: CASSSAPTQAPDTQYF. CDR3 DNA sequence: TGCGCCAGCAGCTCCGCCCCGACCCAGGCACCCGATACGCAGTATTTT.

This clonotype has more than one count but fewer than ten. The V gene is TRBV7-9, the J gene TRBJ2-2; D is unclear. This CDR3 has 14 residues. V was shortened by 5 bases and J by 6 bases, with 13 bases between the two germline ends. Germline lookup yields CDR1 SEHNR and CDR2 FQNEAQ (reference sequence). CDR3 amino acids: CASSPLHRPGELFF. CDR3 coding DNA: TGTGCCAGCAGCCCACTCCATAGACCCGGGGAGCTGTTTTTT.

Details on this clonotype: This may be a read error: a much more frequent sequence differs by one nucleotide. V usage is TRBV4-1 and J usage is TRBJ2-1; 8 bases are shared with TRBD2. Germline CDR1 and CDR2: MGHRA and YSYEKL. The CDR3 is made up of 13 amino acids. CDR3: CASSHGSGRGELF. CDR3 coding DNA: TGCGCCAGCAGCCACGGGAGCGGGAGAGGCGAGCTCTTC.

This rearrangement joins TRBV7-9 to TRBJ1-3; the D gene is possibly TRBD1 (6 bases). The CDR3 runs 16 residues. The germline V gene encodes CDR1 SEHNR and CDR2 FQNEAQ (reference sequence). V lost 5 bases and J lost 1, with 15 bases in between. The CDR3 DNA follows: TGTGCCAGCAGCCGAGCCCTTCAGGGGTCTGGAAACACCATATATTTT. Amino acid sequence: CASSRALQGSGNTIYF.

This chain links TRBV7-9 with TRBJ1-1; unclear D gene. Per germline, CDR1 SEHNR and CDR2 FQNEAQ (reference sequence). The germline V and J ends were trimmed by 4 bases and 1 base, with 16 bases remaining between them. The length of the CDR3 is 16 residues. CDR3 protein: CASSSGGGRRNTEAFF. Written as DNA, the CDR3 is TGTGCCAGCAGCTCTGGAGGTGGAAGGAGGAACACTGAAGCTTTCTTT.

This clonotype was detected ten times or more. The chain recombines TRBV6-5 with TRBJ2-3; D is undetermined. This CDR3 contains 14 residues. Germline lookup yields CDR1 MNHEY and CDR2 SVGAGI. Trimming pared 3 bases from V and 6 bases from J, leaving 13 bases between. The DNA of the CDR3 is TGTGCCAGCAGTTATTCTCCCAGGCGGGATACGCAGTATTTT. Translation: CASSYSPRRDTQYF.

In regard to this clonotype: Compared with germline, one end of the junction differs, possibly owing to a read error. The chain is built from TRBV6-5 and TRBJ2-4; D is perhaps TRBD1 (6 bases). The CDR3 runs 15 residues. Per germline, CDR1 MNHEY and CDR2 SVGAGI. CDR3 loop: CAISTTQGAKNIQYF. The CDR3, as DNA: TGTGCCATCAGTACAACACAGGGAGCCAAAAACATTCAGTACTTC.

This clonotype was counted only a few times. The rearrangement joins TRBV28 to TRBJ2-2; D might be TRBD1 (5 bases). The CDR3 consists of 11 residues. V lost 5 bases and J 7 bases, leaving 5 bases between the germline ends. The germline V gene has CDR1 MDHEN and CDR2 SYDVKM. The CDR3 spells CASSTGGELFF. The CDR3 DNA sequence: TGTGCCAGCAGTACAGGCGGGGAGCTGTTTTTT.

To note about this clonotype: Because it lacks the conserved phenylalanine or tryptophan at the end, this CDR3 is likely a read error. This CDR3 is CASSQGQGEAETQYV. The CDR3, as DNA: TGTGCCAGCAGCCAAGGACAGGGTGAAGCAGAGACCCAGTACGTC. The chain employs TRBV6-5 and TRBJ2-5; 8 bases agree with TRBD1. J gave up 4 bases and V 6 bases, and 10 bases lay outside the gene matches. The CDR3 is made up of 15 amino acids. Germline loops: CDR1 MNHEY, CDR2 SVGAGI.

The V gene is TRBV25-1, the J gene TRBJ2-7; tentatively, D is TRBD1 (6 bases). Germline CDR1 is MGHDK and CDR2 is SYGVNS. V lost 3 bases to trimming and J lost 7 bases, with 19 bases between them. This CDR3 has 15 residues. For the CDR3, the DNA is TGTGCCAGCAGTGACTCCGTTCAGGGGAAGCAGGAGCAGTACTTC. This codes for CASSDSVQGKQEQYF.